Each of the 26 T cell receptor beta chains below was sequenced from the same sample in a study of blood T cell repertoires in COVID-19. TCRdb's copy holds only in-frame clones and misses some; the assay was immunoSEQ multiplex PCR. The table shows fewer than 300,000 clones, with 82% occurring only once. Material for sequencing was peripheral blood. These receptors all stem from a young woman with acute or convalescent COVID-19.

This clone appeared a single time. The V and J genes are TRBV30 and TRBJ2-1; maybe TRBD2 (5 bases). CDR1 is GTSNPN and CDR2 is SVGIG in the germline V gene (reference sequence). V was trimmed by 4 bases and J by 7 bases, leaving 20 bases between them. The CDR3 totals 15 residues. Here the CDR3 reads CAWTQDRQPGNEQFF. The CDR3 DNA follows: TGTGCCTGGACCCAGGATAGGCAGCCGGGGAATGAGCAGTTCTTC.

V usage is TRBV4-2 and J usage is TRBJ1-4, with D unresolved. This CDR3 has 14 amino acids. The V end lost 1 base, the J end lost 7 bases, and 10 bases lay between the germline ends. The V gene's germline CDR1 is LGHNA and CDR2 YNFKEQ. The chain's CDR3 is CASSQGVPGEKLFF. The CDR3 bases are TGTGCCAGCAGCCAAGGCGTCCCGGGTGAAAAACTGTTTTTT.

The rearrangement joins TRBV11-2 to TRBJ2-5; 11 nucleotides align to TRBD2. V shed 5 bases and J 0 bases; nucleotides not matched to a gene: 2. The CDR3 runs 15 residues. The germline V gene has CDR1 SGHAT and CDR2 FQNNGV. Here the CDR3 reads CASSEGLADQETQYF. The CDR3 DNA reads as TGTGCCAGCAGCGAGGGACTAGCGGACCAAGAGACCCAGTACTTC.

The chain uses TRBV6-2 or TRBV6-3 and TRBJ2-5, with TRBD1 identical over 8 bases. The CDR3 consists of 15 residues. Germline V gene data show CDR1 as MNHEY and CDR2 as SVGEGT. The V and J ends lost 0 bases and 2 bases, in that order; junction bases with no gene match: 2. The DNA of the CDR3 is TGTGCCAGCAGTTACTCCGGGACAGGACAAGAGACCCAGTACTTC. It translates to CASSYSGTGQETQYF.

V is TRBV11-3 and J is TRBJ2-5; TRBD1 matches at 10 bases. CDR1 SGHNT and CDR2 YENEEA come from the germline V gene. This CDR3 spans 15 amino acids. V lost 5 bases, J lost 5 bases, and 8 bases stayed unmatched. CDR3 protein: CASSPGTGVDETQYF. DNA of the CDR3: TGTGCCAGCAGCCCTGGGACAGGGGTTGATGAGACCCAGTACTTC.

The chain joins TRBV9 to TRBJ2-7; 8 bases agree with TRBD1. CDR3 length: 14 amino acids. CDR1 is SGDLS and CDR2 is YYNGEE in the germline V gene. V gave up 4 bases and J gave up 3 bases; unmatched junction bases: 6. The CDR3 DNA follows: TGTGCCAGCAGCATCGGACAGGGTAACTACGAGCAGTACTTC. Amino acid sequence: CASSIGQGNYEQYF. Full variable domain (missing parts from reference TRBV9 and TRBJ2-7): DSGVTQTPKHLITATGQRVTLRCSPRSGDLSVYWYQQSLDQGLQFLIQYYNGEERAKGNILERFSAQQFPDLHSELNLSSLELGDSALYFCASSIGQGNYEQYFGPGTRLTVT.

The chain recombines TRBV15 with TRBJ2-7; the match to TRBD2 covers 8 bases. After removal of 5 bases from V and 0 bases from J, the junction contained 15 bases not matched to a gene. This CDR3 has 18 amino acids. Germline lookup yields CDR1 LNHNV and CDR2 YYDKDF (reference sequence). CDR3 DNA: TGTGCCACCAGCTCCCGGGGGGGCCATAATCCCTTCTCCTACGAGCAGTACTTC. The encoded protein is CATSSRGGHNPFSYEQYF.

The rearrangement links TRBV21-1 to TRBJ2-7; the table's D call TRBD2 went unverified against the DNA. TRBV21-1 constitutes a pseudogene. The CDR3 has 18 residues. CDR3 nucleotides: TGTGCCAGCAGCAAAGTGTGTTCCGAGCGGGAGGGTTCCTACGAGCAGTACTTC. Amino acids: CASSKVCSEREGSYEQYF.

The V gene is TRBV6-6, the J gene TRBJ2-3, with 7 bases aligning to TRBD2. Per germline, CDR1 MNHNY and CDR2 SVGAGI (reference sequence). V trimming: 5 bases; J trimming: 5 bases; junction bases outside the gene matches: 16. CDR3 size: 17 residues. In DNA form, the CDR3 reads TGTGCCAGCAGTCGGTGGGGGGAGGGACTCGCAAGAGATACGCAGTATTTT. It yields the protein CASSRWGEGLARDTQYF.

The chain couples TRBV12-3 or TRBV12-4 to TRBJ1-3, with a tentative D call TRBD1 (5 bases). The V end was cut by 8 bases, the J end by 4 bases, with 12 bases between. The CDR3 extends over 13 amino acids. The CDR3 here is CASEEGLGNTIYF. In nucleotides, the CDR3 is TGTGCCAGCGAGGAGGGGCTAGGAAACACCATATATTTT.

CDR3 DNA sequence: TGCAGCGTTGAGGAACAAGCAGGGCAGCCCCAGCATTTT. It encodes CSVEEQAGQPQHF. The V and J genes are TRBV29-1 and TRBJ1-5, with TRBD1 as a possible D gene (5 bases). Germline lookup yields CDR1 SQVTM and CDR2 ANQGSEA. V lost 3 bases and J 7 bases, leaving 13 bases between the germline ends. CDR3 size: 13 residues.

This clone occurred a few times. J is TRBJ1-5 and V is TRBV28; 7 bases are shared with TRBD1. CDR1 and CDR2 (germline): MDHEN, SYDVKM. The ends lost 7 bases at V and 11 bases at J; junction bases unmatched: 11. The CDR3 loop spans 13 amino acids. CDR3 DNA sequence: TGTGCCAGCACCCTACATCCGGGGACAGCCCAGCATTTT. It specifies CASTLHPGTAQHF.

V is TRBV11-2 and J is TRBJ1-2, with D uncertain. The V end lost 4 bases, the J end lost 8 bases, and 11 bases lay between the germline ends. CDR1 is SGHAT, CDR2 FQNNGV, per germline. The CDR3 totals 12 residues. The CDR3 DNA reads TGTGCCAGCAGCTCAGGAACAGAGGGCTACACCTTC. This translates into CASSSGTEGYTF.

This clone appeared once. The chain recombines TRBV4-3 with TRBJ1-1; D is ambiguous. Germline V lookup: CDR1 LGHNA, CDR2 YSLEER. Trimming removed 0 bases at V and 2 bases at J, with 10 bases between. CDR3 length equals 15 residues. In DNA form, the CDR3 reads TGCGCCAGCAGCCAAGATATGGCGGCTAACACTGAAGCTTTCTTT. It codes for CASSQDMAANTEAFF.

The V gene is TRBV6-5, the J gene TRBJ1-6, with a possible D match to TRBD1 (5 bases). From germline, CDR1 is MNHEY and CDR2 SVGAGI. V shed 7 bases and J shed 5 bases, with 6 bases lying between them. The CDR3 loop spans 12 amino acids. CDR3 region: CASTGDNSPLHF. Written as DNA, the CDR3 is TGTGCCAGCACGGGGGATAATTCACCCCTCCACTTT.

This sequence joins TRBV19 and TRBJ2-3; 10 bases are shared with TRBD2. Germline lookup yields CDR1 LNHDA and CDR2 SQIVND (reference sequence). The V gene end was trimmed by 10 bases and the J gene end by 4 bases; junction bases not matched to a gene: 8. The CDR3 contains 14 residues. CDR3 residues: CATALAGTADTQYF. Written as DNA, the CDR3 is TGTGCCACCGCACTAGCGGGAACGGCAGATACGCAGTATTTT.

The chain recombines TRBV29-1 with TRBJ1-1; tentative D call: TRBD1 (5 bases). Between the trimmed V and J ends, which lost 7 bases and 4 bases, there was a span of 22 bases. The germline V gene encodes CDR1 SQVTM and CDR2 ANQGSEA. The CDR3 extends over 15 amino acids. The CDR3 sequence is CSAPGLGEDGTEAFF. The CDR3 DNA sequence: TGCAGCGCCCCAGGATTGGGGGAGGATGGCACTGAAGCTTTCTTT. Full variable domain (remainder filled in from reference TRBV29-1 and TRBJ1-1): SAVISQKPSRDICQRGTSLTIQCQVDSQVTMMFWYRQQPGQSLTLIATANQGSEATYESGFVIDKFPISRPNLTFSTLTVSNMSPEDSSIYLCSAPGLGEDGTEAFFGQGTRLTVV.

The V gene is TRBV25-1, the J gene TRBJ2-7; D call uncertain. Trimming took 1 base from V and 4 from J, leaving 14 bases between them. This CDR3 comprises 15 residues. Per germline, CDR1 MGHDK and CDR2 SYGVNS. In DNA, the CDR3 is TGTGCCAGCAGTGAATCGTTGGGCTTAGAATACGAGCAGTACTTC. Protein: CASSESLGLEYEQYF.

This chain joins TRBV30 and TRBJ2-7; possibly TRBD2 for D (5 bases). The V end lost 3 bases, the J end lost 3 bases, and 15 bases lay between the germline ends. Germline assignment: CDR1 GTSNPN and CDR2 SVGIG (reference sequence). CDR3 length: 14 amino acids. The CDR3 loop reads CAWSGENIYYEQYF. CDR3 sequence (DNA): TGTGCCTGGAGCGGGGAGAATATTTACTACGAGCAGTACTTC.

The chain joins TRBV19 to TRBJ2-1; 12 bases line up with TRBD2. Germline V CDR1 and CDR2: LNHDA, SQIVND (reference sequence). V lost 6 bases, J lost 8 bases, and 14 bases stayed unmatched. The CDR3 is made up of 17 amino acids. The CDR3 region is CASSLAGGPRRLDEQFF. CDR3 nucleotides: TGTGCCAGTAGCCTAGCGGGAGGGCCTCGCCGACTCGATGAGCAGTTCTTC.

The chain employs TRBV7-2 and TRBJ2-1; 11 bases line up with TRBD2. V was pared by 3 bases and J by 5 bases, with 3 bases of the junction left unmatched. Germline V gene data show CDR1 as SGHTA and CDR2 as FQGNSA. This CDR3 contains 15 residues. The DNA of the CDR3 is TGTGCCAGCAGCTTCGGACTAGCGGGTAACAATGAGCAGTTCTTC. Its protein product is CASSFGLAGNNEQFF.

The chain recombines TRBV4-1 with TRBJ2-7; 9 bases are a match to TRBD1. The CDR3 consists of 16 residues. After removal of 1 base from V and 0 bases from J, the junction contained 4 bases not matched to a gene. Germline CDR1 MGHRA, CDR2 YSYEKL. DNA of the CDR3: TGCGCCAGCAGCCAAGCCGGGACAGGGCTCTCCTACGAGCAGTACTTC. The encoded protein is CASSQAGTGLSYEQYF.

The rearrangement joins TRBV18 to TRBJ1-5; D gene unclear. Germline V gene data show CDR1 as KGHSH and CDR2 as LQKENI. The CDR3 extends over 15 amino acids. V was cut by 8 bases and J by 1 base, with 15 bases left in between. In DNA, the CDR3 is TGTGCCAGCGCTAGTCCGGGTGGGAGCAATCAGCCCCAGCATTTT. It translates to CASASPGGSNQPQHF.

V gene TRBV5-4 combines with J gene TRBJ1-4; TRBD1 matches 12 bases. This CDR3 has 18 residues. Germline V gene lookup returns CDR1 SGHNT and CDR2 YYREEE (reference sequence). V gave up 2 bases and J gave up 3 bases; unmatched junction bases: 8. CDR3 in amino acids: CASSFGTGGTVPNEKLFF. For the CDR3, the DNA is TGTGCCAGCAGCTTTGGGACAGGGGGCACTGTACCTAATGAAAAACTGTTTTTT.

The chain carries TRBV6-5 and TRBJ1-1; perhaps TRBD1 as D (5 bases). Trimming shortened V by 5 bases and J by 1 base, and 8 bases separated the two germline ends. Germline V gives CDR1 MNHEY, CDR2 SVGAGI. The CDR3 has 13 residues. DNA for the CDR3: TGTGCCAGCAGTATAGACAGGAACACTGAAGCTTTCTTT. It encodes CASSIDRNTEAFF.

V usage is TRBV27 and J usage is TRBJ2-1, with D perhaps matching TRBD2 (7 bases). CDR1 is MNHEY and CDR2 is SMNVEV in the germline V gene (reference sequence). There are 15 residues in the CDR3. Trimming shortened V by 6 bases and J by 7 bases, and 19 bases separated the two germline ends. The CDR3 DNA follows: TGTGCCAGCAGCCAAGGGGGTGGTAGCGGGAATGAGCAGTTCTTC. Amino acid sequence: CASSQGGGSGNEQFF.